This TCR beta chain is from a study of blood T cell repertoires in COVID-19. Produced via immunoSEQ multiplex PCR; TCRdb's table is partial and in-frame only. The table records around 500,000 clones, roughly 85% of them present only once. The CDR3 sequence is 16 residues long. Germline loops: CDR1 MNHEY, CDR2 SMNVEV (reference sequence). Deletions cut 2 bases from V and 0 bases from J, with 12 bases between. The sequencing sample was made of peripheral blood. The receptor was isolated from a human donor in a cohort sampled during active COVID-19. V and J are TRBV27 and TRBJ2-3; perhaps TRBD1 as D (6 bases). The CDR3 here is CASSLRPGASTDTQYF. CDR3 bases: TGTGCCAGCAGTTTACGTCCAGGGGCCAGCACAGATACGCAGTATTTT.